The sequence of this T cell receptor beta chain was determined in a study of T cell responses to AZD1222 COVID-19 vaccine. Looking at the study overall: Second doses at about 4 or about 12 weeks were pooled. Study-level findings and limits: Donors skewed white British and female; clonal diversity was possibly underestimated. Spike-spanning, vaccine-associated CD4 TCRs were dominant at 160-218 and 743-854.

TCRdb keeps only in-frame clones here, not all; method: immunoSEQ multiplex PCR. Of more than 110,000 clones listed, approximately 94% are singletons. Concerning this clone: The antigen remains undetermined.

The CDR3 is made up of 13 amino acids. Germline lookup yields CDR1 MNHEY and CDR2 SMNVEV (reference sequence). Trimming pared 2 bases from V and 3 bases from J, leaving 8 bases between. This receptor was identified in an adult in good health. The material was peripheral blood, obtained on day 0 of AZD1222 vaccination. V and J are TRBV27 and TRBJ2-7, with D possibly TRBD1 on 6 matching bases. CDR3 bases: TGTGCCAGCAGTTTAACCAGGGGCTACGAGCAGTACTTC. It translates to CASSLTRGYEQYF.